These T cell receptor beta chains were read from a single sample in a study of shared clonotypes between healthy human individuals. The repertoire was sequenced with immunoSEQ multiplex PCR; TCRdb's copy has only in-frame clones and lacks some. The sample carries hundreds of thousands of clones, approximately 97% recorded once. The sample comprised naive CD4+ T cells sorted from blood. These receptors were obtained from a woman in her 30s in good health. The CDR3 runs from the conserved cysteine through the conserved F or W. Each record gives: D gene, J gene, V gene, clone size, CDR3 DNA, CDR3 protein. The D gene is left open where the match is weak. A clone size is listed for some rows: how often the clone was seen (once, few, many), or a class if it is expanded.

d_gene: TRBD1; j_gene: TRBJ2-3; v_gene: TRBV6-1; abundance: .; CDR3nt: TGTGCCACAGGGCCAGGGGGCTTCAGCACAGATACGCAGTATTTT; CDR3aa: CATGPGGFSTDTQYF
d_gene: .; j_gene: TRBJ2-7; v_gene: TRBV5-5; abundance: once; CDR3nt: TGTGCCAGCAAGCCGAGTGTCTACGAGCAGTACTTC; CDR3aa: CASKPSVYEQYF
d_gene: .; j_gene: TRBJ2-5; v_gene: TRBV13; abundance: .; CDR3nt: TGTGCCAGCAGCCCCACAGGATCCCAGTACTTC; CDR3aa: CASSPTGSQYF
d_gene: .; j_gene: TRBJ1-4; v_gene: TRBV7-9; abundance: .; CDR3nt: TGTGCCAGCAGCTTAGATGACGGCGAAAAACTGTTTTTT; CDR3aa: CASSLDDGEKLFF
d_gene: .; j_gene: TRBJ2-3; v_gene: TRBV15; abundance: .; CDR3nt: TGTGCCACCAGCAGAGGCCAGATCACAGATACGCAGTATTTT; CDR3aa: CATSRGQITDTQYF
d_gene: .; j_gene: TRBJ2-1; v_gene: TRBV30; abundance: .; CDR3nt: TGTGCCTGGAGTGTAAGGAGGGATTCCTACAATGAGCAGTTCTTC; CDR3aa: CAWSVRRDSYNEQFF
d_gene: .; j_gene: TRBJ2-7; v_gene: TRBV15; abundance: .; CDR3nt: TGTGCCACCAGCAGAGAAAGGGACGAGCAGTACTTC; CDR3aa: CATSRERDEQYF
d_gene: TRBD2; j_gene: TRBJ2-5; v_gene: TRBV7-8; abundance: .; CDR3nt: TGTGCCAGCAGCTTAGCGGCTAGCGGGAGGGCACTAGGGTACTTC; CDR3aa: CASSLAASGRALGYF
d_gene: .; j_gene: TRBJ1-1; v_gene: TRBV21-1; abundance: .; CDR3nt: TGTGCCAGCAGCCCCCGTGACACTAAACCAGAAGCTTTCTTT; CDR3aa: CASSPRDTKPEAFF
d_gene: TRBD2; j_gene: TRBJ2-1; v_gene: TRBV4-2; abundance: .; CDR3nt: TGTGCCAGCAGCCAAGAAAGCGTGGGACTAGCGGTCTACAATGAGCAGTTCTTC; CDR3aa: CASSQESVGLAVYNEQFF
d_gene: TRBD2; j_gene: TRBJ2-3; v_gene: TRBV2; abundance: .; CDR3nt: TGTGCCAGCAGGGGGGGACTAGCGGGAGTGCTGGATACGCAGTATTTT; CDR3aa: CASRGGLAGVLDTQYF
d_gene: TRBD1; j_gene: TRBJ2-6; v_gene: TRBV19; abundance: .; CDR3nt: TGTGCCAGTAGTATCGGACAGGGGGTGGCTGGGGCCAACGTCCTGACTTTC; CDR3aa: CASSIGQGVAGANVLTF
d_gene: TRBD1; j_gene: TRBJ1-4; v_gene: TRBV2; abundance: .; CDR3nt: TGTGCCAGCAGGGCGCCGGGACAGGGTAAAGAAAAACTGTTTTTT; CDR3aa: CASRAPGQGKEKLFF
d_gene: .; j_gene: TRBJ2-4; v_gene: TRBV18; abundance: .; CDR3nt: TGTGCCAGCTTTACCTATACCGACAGCAACAAAAACATTCAGTACTTC; CDR3aa: CASFTYTDSNKNIQYF
d_gene: .; j_gene: TRBJ2-7; v_gene: TRBV18; abundance: .; CDR3nt: TGTGCCAGCTCACCACGGACTACCTCCTACGAGCAGTACTTC; CDR3aa: CASSPRTTSYEQYF
d_gene: TRBD2; j_gene: TRBJ2-7; v_gene: TRBV7-9; abundance: .; CDR3nt: TGTGCCAGCAGCTTAGGTGGCGGGAGCTCCTACGAGCAGTACTTC; CDR3aa: CASSLGGGSSYEQYF
d_gene: .; j_gene: TRBJ2-1; v_gene: TRBV2; abundance: .; CDR3nt: TGTGCCAGCAGTGAGCGGAATCACAATGAGCAGTTCTTC; CDR3aa: CASSERNHNEQFF
d_gene: .; j_gene: TRBJ2-6; v_gene: TRBV5-1; abundance: .; CDR3nt: TGCGCCAGCAGCTCATGGGACTCTCCTGGGGCCAACGTCCTGACTTTC; CDR3aa: CASSSWDSPGANVLTF
d_gene: .; j_gene: TRBJ1-4; v_gene: TRBV5-5; abundance: .; CDR3nt: TGTGCCAGCAGCCTGGAGGGACACGGCAATGAAAAACTGTTTTTT; CDR3aa: CASSLEGHGNEKLFF
d_gene: TRBD1; j_gene: TRBJ2-7; v_gene: TRBV2; abundance: .; CDR3nt: TGTGCCAGCAAGTCGGACAGGGTTACATACGAGCAGTACTTC; CDR3aa: CASKSDRVTYEQYF
d_gene: .; j_gene: TRBJ1-2; v_gene: TRBV28; abundance: .; CDR3nt: TGTGCCAGCAGTTTATCCCAGCCAGAAGCGGGCTACACCTTC; CDR3aa: CASSLSQPEAGYTF
d_gene: TRBD1; j_gene: TRBJ1-4; v_gene: TRBV5-1; abundance: .; CDR3nt: TGCGCCAGCAGCCCGACAGGGGATAATGAAAAACTGTTTTTT; CDR3aa: CASSPTGDNEKLFF
d_gene: TRBD2; j_gene: TRBJ2-7; v_gene: TRBV11-2; abundance: .; CDR3nt: TGTGCCAGCACCCGATACACCGGGACTAGCATTCCCTACGAGCAGTACTTC; CDR3aa: CASTRYTGTSIPYEQYF
d_gene: TRBD1; j_gene: TRBJ2-2; v_gene: TRBV5-1; abundance: .; CDR3nt: TGCGCCAGCAGCCCGAGGACAGGGGGCGGCACCGGGGAGCTGTTTTTT; CDR3aa: CASSPRTGGGTGELFF
d_gene: .; j_gene: TRBJ1-1; v_gene: TRBV27; abundance: .; CDR3nt: TGTGCCAGCAGAGGTCACCTGAACACTGAAGCTTTCTTT; CDR3aa: CASRGHLNTEAFF
d_gene: .; j_gene: TRBJ2-7; v_gene: TRBV11-2; abundance: once; CDR3nt: TGTGCCAGCAGCTTAGAAAGTACCTACGAGCAGTACTTC; CDR3aa: CASSLESTYEQYF
d_gene: .; j_gene: TRBJ1-4; v_gene: TRBV7-8; abundance: .; CDR3nt: TGTGCCAGCAGCGACAGGAGTGGGGAAAAACTGTTTTTT; CDR3aa: CASSDRSGEKLFF
d_gene: .; j_gene: TRBJ1-5; v_gene: TRBV28; abundance: .; CDR3nt: TGTGCCAGCAAATCCGGGACCGCCATCCCCCAGCATTTT; CDR3aa: CASKSGTAIPQHF
d_gene: .; j_gene: TRBJ2-5; v_gene: TRBV11-3; abundance: .; CDR3nt: TGTGCCAGCAGTCCCGGCAGACAGGGAGGACAAGAGACCCAGTACTTC; CDR3aa: CASSPGRQGGQETQYF
d_gene: .; j_gene: TRBJ1-5; v_gene: TRBV2; abundance: .; CDR3nt: TGTGCCAGCAGTGCTGGGGTCCCGGTTCAGCCCCAGCATTTT; CDR3aa: CASSAGVPVQPQHF
d_gene: TRBD2; j_gene: TRBJ2-2; v_gene: TRBV5-1; abundance: .; CDR3nt: TGCGCCAGCCGGGAGGATGCGAACACCGGGGAGCTGTTTTTT; CDR3aa: CASREDANTGELFF
d_gene: .; j_gene: TRBJ2-5; v_gene: TRBV7-2; abundance: .; CDR3nt: TGTGCCAGCAGCTTGAGGGGGCGAGGGGGAGGAGAGACCCAGTACTTC; CDR3aa: CASSLRGRGGGETQYF
d_gene: .; j_gene: TRBJ2-5; v_gene: TRBV7-6; abundance: .; CDR3nt: TGTGCCAGCAGCTTAGTTGGCAGGGAAGAGACCCAGTACTTC; CDR3aa: CASSLVGREETQYF
d_gene: .; j_gene: TRBJ2-7; v_gene: TRBV28; abundance: .; CDR3nt: TGTGCCAGCAGCAAAGGGGTTCCCCTCGAGCAGTACTTC; CDR3aa: CASSKGVPLEQYF
d_gene: TRBD2; j_gene: TRBJ2-4; v_gene: TRBV18; abundance: .; CDR3nt: TGTGCCAGCTCTACTAGCGGGGGTGCCAAAAACATTCAGTACTTC; CDR3aa: CASSTSGGAKNIQYF
d_gene: TRBD2; j_gene: TRBJ2-7; v_gene: TRBV5-4; abundance: .; CDR3nt: TGTGCCAGCAGCTTTCCGGGACTAGCGGACCCCTACGAGCAGTACTTC; CDR3aa: CASSFPGLADPYEQYF
d_gene: .; j_gene: TRBJ1-2; v_gene: TRBV19; abundance: .; CDR3nt: TGTGCCAGTAGCAGTAACGGGGCTAACTATGGCTACACCTTC; CDR3aa: CASSSNGANYGYTF
d_gene: .; j_gene: TRBJ1-2; v_gene: TRBV6-5; abundance: .; CDR3nt: TGTGCCAGCAGTCCCCGTGGACAGACCGTCTATGGCTACACCTTC; CDR3aa: CASSPRGQTVYGYTF
d_gene: .; j_gene: TRBJ2-5; v_gene: TRBV6-1; abundance: .; CDR3nt: TGTGCCAGCAGCGCCGGGTCCAAAGAGACCCAGTACTTC; CDR3aa: CASSAGSKETQYF
d_gene: .; j_gene: TRBJ1-1; v_gene: TRBV19; abundance: few; CDR3nt: TGTGCCAGTAACACAGGGCAGATGAACACTGAAGCTTTCTTT; CDR3aa: CASNTGQMNTEAFF
d_gene: .; j_gene: TRBJ1-2; v_gene: TRBV6-5; abundance: .; CDR3nt: TGTGCCAGCAGTTACGGGACACTCTATGGCTACACCTTC; CDR3aa: CASSYGTLYGYTF
d_gene: TRBD2; j_gene: TRBJ2-1; v_gene: TRBV9; abundance: once; CDR3nt: TGTGCCAGCAGCTCAGAGGGGACTAGCGGGGTTAGTCCGAGCTCCTACAATGAGCAGTTCTTC; CDR3aa: CASSSEGTSGVSPSSYNEQFF
d_gene: .; j_gene: TRBJ2-1; v_gene: TRBV6-5; abundance: .; CDR3nt: TGTGCCAGCAGTTACTCGTGGTTTGAGGGGGGTGAGCAGTTCTTC; CDR3aa: CASSYSWFEGGEQFF
d_gene: .; j_gene: TRBJ1-5; v_gene: TRBV21-1; abundance: .; CDR3nt: TGTGCCAGCAGCAAAGCACAGGGTAATCAGCCCCAGCATTTT; CDR3aa: CASSKAQGNQPQHF
d_gene: .; j_gene: TRBJ1-1; v_gene: TRBV30; abundance: .; CDR3nt: TGTGCCCGGAGTGAGAGGCTGAACACTGAAGCTTTCTTT; CDR3aa: CARSERLNTEAFF
d_gene: .; j_gene: TRBJ2-5; v_gene: TRBV28; abundance: once; CDR3nt: TGTGCCAGCAGTTCCTTGCCGGAGACCCAGTACTTC; CDR3aa: CASSSLPETQYF
d_gene: .; j_gene: TRBJ1-2; v_gene: TRBV6-5; abundance: .; CDR3nt: TGTGCCAGCAGTCCCTCGTTTGCGGTAGATGGCTACACCTTC; CDR3aa: CASSPSFAVDGYTF
d_gene: TRBD2; j_gene: TRBJ2-1; v_gene: TRBV19; abundance: .; CDR3nt: TGTGCCAGTAGTATAGTTAGCGGGCCACTACTGGCGCAGTTCTTC; CDR3aa: CASSIVSGPLLAQFF
d_gene: .; j_gene: TRBJ1-1; v_gene: TRBV28; abundance: .; CDR3nt: TGTGCGGGCAGTCAGGGAGGGAGTAGGACTGAAGCTTTCTTT; CDR3aa: CAGSQGGSRTEAFF
d_gene: TRBD2; j_gene: TRBJ2-7; v_gene: TRBV27; abundance: .; CDR3nt: TGTGCCAGCAGGCGGGAGTTCAGCTACGAGCAGTACTTC; CDR3aa: CASRREFSYEQYF
d_gene: .; j_gene: TRBJ1-1; v_gene: TRBV2; abundance: .; CDR3nt: TGTGCCAGCAGTGACTGGGGGAACACTGAAGCTTTCTTT; CDR3aa: CASSDWGNTEAFF
d_gene: .; j_gene: TRBJ2-3; v_gene: TRBV6-5; abundance: .; CDR3nt: TGTGCCAGCAGGCAGGGGTACACAGATACGCAGTATTTT; CDR3aa: CASRQGYTDTQYF
d_gene: .; j_gene: TRBJ2-1; v_gene: TRBV10-1; abundance: .; CDR3nt: TGCGCCAGCAGTGAGTCTCTGAGCGACAATGAGCAGTTCTTC; CDR3aa: CASSESLSDNEQFF